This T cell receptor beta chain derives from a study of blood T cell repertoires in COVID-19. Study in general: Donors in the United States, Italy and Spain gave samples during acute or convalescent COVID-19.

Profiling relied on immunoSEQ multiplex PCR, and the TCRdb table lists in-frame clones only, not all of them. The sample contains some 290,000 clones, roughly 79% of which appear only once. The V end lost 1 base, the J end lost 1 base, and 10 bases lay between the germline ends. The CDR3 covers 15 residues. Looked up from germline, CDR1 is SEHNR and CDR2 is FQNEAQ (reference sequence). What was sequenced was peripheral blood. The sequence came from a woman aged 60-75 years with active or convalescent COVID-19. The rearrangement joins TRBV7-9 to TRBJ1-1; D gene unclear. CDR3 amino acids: CASSLDFWRNTEAFF. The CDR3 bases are TGTGCCAGCAGCTTAGATTTCTGGAGGAACACTGAAGCTTTCTTT. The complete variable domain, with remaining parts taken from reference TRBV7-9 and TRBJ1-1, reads DTGVSQNPRHKITKRGQNVTFRCDPISEHNRLYWYRQTLGQGPEFLTYFQNEAQLEKSRLLSDRFSAERPKGSFSTLEIQRTEQGDSAMYLCASSLDFWRNTEAFFGQGTRLTVV.